The sample holds many counts of the clone carrying this TCR beta chain. The antigen remains undetermined. As part of library construction, unique molecular identifiers were attached to individual cDNA molecules. TCRdb processed the 5' RACE reads anew with MiXCR; each CDR3 protein has one entry. The sample consists of about 85,000 distinct CDR3 sequences, 13% to 15% of them appearing once. This sample was taken from a study of early T cells in non-severe SARS-CoV-2 infection. Overall study context: Sequenced material consisted of bulk RNA (from unsorted whole blood), and chains were unpaired.

General study results and limits: Lookups in VDJdb leaned toward anti-spike CD8 responses and missed private and CD4 specificities.

The material sequenced was whole blood. This clonotype was sampled from an adult who was a healthcare worker with PCR-confirmed SARS-CoV-2 infection or an uninfected control (not recorded which).

CDR3 sequence (DNA): TGTGCCAGCAGCATCATGGGACAGCAAGCTCCCTCTGGGGCCAACGTCCTGACTTTC. The encoded protein is CASSIMGQQAPSGANVLTF. The gene calls are TRBV7-9 and TRBJ2-6, with 7 bases aligning to TRBD1. This CDR3 is 19 amino acids long. From germline, CDR1 is SEHNR and CDR2 FQNEAQ (reference sequence). Trimming took 5 bases from V and 0 from J; bases not matched to a gene: 13. Full variable domain (missing parts from reference TRBV7-9 and TRBJ2-6): DTGVSQNPRHKITKRGQNVTFRCDPISEHNRLYWYRQTLGQGPEFLTYFQNEAQLEKSRLLSDRFSAERPKGSFSTLEIQRTEQGDSAMYLCASSIMGQQAPSGANVLTFGAGSRLTVL.